Below, 26 T cell receptor beta chains from the same sample are listed, as sequenced in a study of regulatory T cells in long-lasting Graves disease. Through Arm-PCR of CDR3 regions and iRepertoire HTBI primers, TCR beta libraries were built. In TCRdb, the multiplex PCR reads were re-called with MiXCR into one record per CDR3 protein. The sample consists of 400,000 to 550,000 distinct CDR3 sequences, about 17% of them appearing once. Time point denoted: newly diagnosed GD, antithyroid drugs for less than 3 months. There was RNA extracted from PBMCs, and the TCR library was made from it. The same data also went into a second study, on T cells in Graves' hyperthyroidism and ophthalmopathy.

This specimen consisted of peripheral blood mononuclear cells (PBMCs), obtained at new diagnosis, from a patient treated with antithyroid drugs. The receptors stem from a woman aged 25 to 39 with Graves disease.

This clonotype has a count of ten or more. The chain couples TRBV6-2 or TRBV6-3 to TRBJ2-5, with 9 positions matching TRBD2. V shed 5 bases, J shed 5 bases, and the junction held 9 bases outside the gene matches. The CDR3 covers 15 residues. Germline V gene lookup returns CDR1 MNHEY and CDR2 SVGEGT. The CDR3 DNA reads as TGTGCCAGCAGTCCCACCGGGACTAGCCTTGAGACCCAGTACTTC. It codes for CASSPTGTSLETQYF.

The sample holds many counts of this clonotype. The chain couples TRBV2 to TRBJ2-7; 8 bases map to TRBD2. With V trimmed by 6 bases and J by 5 bases, 9 bases remained unmatched. The CDR3 extends over 14 amino acids. Germline values: CDR1 SNHLY, CDR2 FYNNEI. CDR3 loop: CASRMGISGDEQYF. CDR3 sequence (DNA): TGTGCCAGCAGGATGGGGATTAGCGGGGACGAGCAGTACTTC.

The J gene is TRBJ2-7, the V gene TRBV6-2 or TRBV6-3; no firm D call. There are 15 residues in the CDR3. Germline V lookup: CDR1 MNHEY, CDR2 SVGEGT. V dropped 1 base and J dropped 2 bases, with 12 bases sitting between them. The CDR3 nucleotides are TGTGCCAGCAGTTACTTCGGAGTAAGTCCCTACGAGCAGTACTTC. This encodes CASSYFGVSPYEQYF.

This clonotype came up many times. This sequence joins TRBV7-2 and TRBJ1-2, with D possibly being TRBD1 (5 bases). CDR1 is SGHTA and CDR2 is FQGNSA in the germline V gene. The CDR3 totals 14 residues. Between the trimmed V and J ends, which lost 4 bases and 4 bases, there was a span of 13 bases. The CDR3 spells CASSSGWGTYGYTF. DNA of the CDR3: TGTGCCAGCAGCTCGGGTTGGGGCACCTATGGCTACACCTTC.

The genes are TRBV9 and TRBJ2-1; D possibly corresponds to TRBD1 (6 bases). The CDR3 contains 15 residues. V was pared by 0 bases and J by 10 bases, with 17 bases between. Germline V lookup: CDR1 SGDLS, CDR2 YYNGEE. In DNA form, the CDR3 reads TGTGCCAGCAGCGTAGAAGGGGGAATGGGGCGCGAGCAGTTCTTC. Translating it yields CASSVEGGMGREQFF.

This clonotype was picked up many times. Here the CDR3 DNA reads TGCGCCAGCAGCTCAGAAGGGAGCGGGAGTTTAAGTGAGCAGTTCTTC. Its translation: CASSSEGSGSLSEQFF. The chain uses TRBV5-1 and TRBJ2-1, with 8 bases lining up with TRBD2. Germline CDR1 and CDR2: SGHRS and YFSETQ. CDR3 length: 16 amino acids. Germline trimming cut 3 bases from V and 9 bases from J; bases unmatched to any gene: 14.

The chain recombines TRBV12-3 or TRBV12-4 with TRBJ2-3; D remains ambiguous. V dropped 3 bases and J dropped 4 bases, with 5 bases sitting between them. The CDR3 covers 12 residues. The CDR3 sequence is CASSFNADTQYF. The CDR3 DNA reads as TGTGCCAGCAGTTTTAACGCAGATACGCAGTATTTT.

The rearrangement links TRBV29-1 to TRBJ2-3, with D perhaps being TRBD1 or TRBD2 (5 bases each). Germline V gene lookup returns CDR1 SQVTM and CDR2 ANQGSEA. V was clipped by 6 bases and J by 3 bases, with 16 bases between them. This CDR3 spans 14 amino acids. CDR3 region: CSVGTTRHTDTQYF. The CDR3 DNA follows: TGCAGCGTGGGGACGACGAGGCATACAGATACGCAGTATTTT.

This clonotype was detected many times. The chain is built from TRBV12-3 or TRBV12-4 and TRBJ2-1; D perhaps matches TRBD1 (5 bases). V was cut by 7 bases and J by 9 bases, with 16 bases left in between. The CDR3 is 13 residues long. The CDR3 bases are TGTGCCAGCAACTCGTACAGGTCTGGTGAGCAGTTCTTC. It encodes CASNSYRSGEQFF.

The sample holds many counts of this clonotype. This sequence joins TRBV5-1 and TRBJ2-1, with D possibly TRBD2 on 6 matching bases. This CDR3 is 15 amino acids long. Trimming stripped 5 bases from V and 2 bases from J, with 14 bases between. The germline gives CDR1 SGHRS, CDR2 YFSETQ. This CDR3 is CASSPAGGTYNEQFF. The CDR3 region has the DNA TGCGCCAGCAGTCCCGCCGGCGGGACCTACAATGAGCAGTTCTTC.

The sample holds a few counts of this clonotype. V is TRBV6-1 and J is TRBJ2-1, with D possibly matching TRBD1 (6 bases). There are 15 residues in the CDR3. CDR1 is MNHNS, CDR2 SASEGT, per germline. The germline V and J ends were trimmed by 5 bases and 6 bases, with 17 bases remaining between them. In nucleotides, the CDR3 is TGTGCCAGCAGTACCTGGGGCAGGGGCTCCAATGAGCAGTTCTTC. It encodes CASSTWGRGSNEQFF.

Concerning this clonotype: One base away lies a much larger clone, so this may be a sequencing read error. CDR3 DNA: TGTGCCAGCAGTTTAGACGGGAATAGCAATCAGCCCCGGCATTTT. It translates to CASSLDGNSNQPRHF. The chain links TRBV12-3 or TRBV12-4 to TRBJ1-5; D gene ambiguous. This CDR3 is 15 amino acids long.

This clonotype has ten or more counts. This rearrangement joins TRBV6-1 to TRBJ2-7; D remains unclear. The V gene's germline CDR1 is MNHNS and CDR2 SASEGT. V was pared by 8 bases and J by 2 bases, with 13 bases between. This CDR3 has 13 residues. DNA of the CDR3: TGTGCCAGCGGAGCACTGGCCGCCTACGAGCAGTACTTC. Encoded protein: CASGALAAYEQYF.

In its sample, this clonotype was seen a few times. V is TRBV5-1 and J is TRBJ2-2, with 8 bases identical to TRBD2. Germline V lookup: CDR1 SGHRS, CDR2 YFSETQ. The CDR3 length is 15 residues. J lost 7 bases, V lost 0 bases, and 5 bases had no gene match. DNA for the CDR3: TGCGCCAGCAGCTTGGCCACGGCGGGAGGCGGGGAGCTGTTTTTT. Amino acids: CASSLATAGGGELFF. Full variable domain (remainder filled in from reference TRBV5-1 and TRBJ2-2): KAGVTQTPRYLIKTRGQQVTLSCSPISGHRSVSWYQQTPGQGLQFLFEYFSETQRNKGNFPGRFSGRQFSNSRSEMNVSTLELGDSALYLCASSLATAGGGELFFGEGSRLTVL.

This clonotype showed up many times. The V and J genes are TRBV28 and TRBJ2-1; TRBD2 aligns across 11 bases. There are 16 residues in the CDR3. Per the germline V gene, CDR1 is MDHEN and CDR2 is SYDVKM. The trim removed 5 bases at V and 10 bases at J, leaving 13 bases unmatched. The chain's CDR3 is CASSPTLAGAGREQFF. CDR3 bases: TGTGCCAGCAGTCCTACACTAGCGGGAGCTGGACGGGAGCAGTTCTTC. The variable domain in full, completed from reference TRBV28 and TRBJ2-1, reads DVKVTQSSRYLVKRTGEKVFLECVQDMDHENMFWYRQDPGLGLRLIYFSYDVKMKEKGDIPEGYSVSREKKERFSLILESASTNQTSMYLCASSPTLAGAGREQFFGPGTRLTVL.

This clonotype was detected many times. The chain carries TRBV6-5 and TRBJ2-1; tentatively, D is TRBD2 (6 bases). Germline values: CDR1 MNHEY, CDR2 SVGAGI. The length of the CDR3 is 15 residues. V was cut by 6 bases and J by 0 bases, with 12 bases left in between. The CDR3 DNA follows: TGTGCCAGCAGCTACCTCGGGAGCTCCTACAATGAGCAGTTCTTC. It is translated as CASSYLGSSYNEQFF.

This clonotype was seen repeatedly, ten times or more. The rearrangement uses TRBV2 and TRBJ2-5; no reliable D call. Germline lookup yields CDR1 SNHLY and CDR2 FYNNEI. V gave up 10 bases and J gave up 1 base, with 16 bases separating them. The length of the CDR3 is 14 residues. CDR3 sequence: CATQVDLSQETQYF. In nucleotides, the CDR3 is TGTGCCACCCAGGTAGACCTATCCCAAGAGACCCAGTACTTC.

This clonotype came up many times. This chain connects TRBV2 to TRBJ1-1; no clear D gene. Trimming removed 8 bases from V and 1 base from J, with 8 bases in between. This CDR3 is built from 12 residues. Per germline, CDR1 SNHLY and CDR2 FYNNEI. DNA of the CDR3: TGTGCCAGCGCTGAGGGGAACACTGAAGCTTTCTTT. Protein product: CASAEGNTEAFF.

This clonotype occurred a few times. This rearrangement joins TRBV6-1 to TRBJ2-7; 7 nucleotides align to TRBD2. The CDR3 sequence is 15 residues long. From germline, CDR1 is MNHNS and CDR2 SASEGT. V dropped 7 bases and J dropped 2; count of bases not matched to a gene: 11. The CDR3 here is CASTPSPSGTYEQYF. The CDR3 region has the DNA TGTGCCAGCACCCCTAGTCCTAGCGGTACCTACGAGCAGTACTTC.

This clonotype was counted at least ten times. The DNA for the CDR3 is TGTGCCAGCAGTTTTACACTAGCGGGAGATAGAGAGCAGTACTTC. This encodes CASSFTLAGDREQYF. This rearrangement joins TRBV27 to TRBJ2-7; 11 bases align to TRBD2. Germline V gene sequence: CDR1 MNHEY, CDR2 SMNVEV (reference sequence). The CDR3 totals 15 residues. J lost 7 bases, V lost 3 bases, and 8 bases had no gene match.

This clonotype was seen ten or more times. V and J are TRBV10-3 and TRBJ1-1; D remains unclear. Germline V CDR1 and CDR2: ENHRY, SYGVKD. V was clipped by 3 bases and J by 7 bases, with 12 bases between them. CDR3 length equals 13 residues. The CDR3 nucleotides read TGTGCCATCAGTGAATCAGGTTACGGTGAAGCTTTCTTT. It translates to CAISESGYGEAFF.

Worth noting for this clonotype: A far larger clone is only one base removed, so a read error is likely. The chain combines TRBV7-2 with TRBJ2-5; possibly TRBD1 for D (5 bases). The CDR3 is made up of 16 amino acids. CDR1 and CDR2 (germline): SGHTA, FQGNSA. CDR3 amino acids: CASSPWTLSPIGEPFF. In nucleotides, the CDR3 is TGTGCCAGCAGCCCGTGGACACTTTCCCCAATTGGTGAGCCGTTCTTC.

As regards this clonotype: A clone one base away is much larger, so this may be a read error. V is TRBV5-6 and J is TRBJ2-7; 7 bases match TRBD1. The V gene end was trimmed by 9 bases and the J gene end by 4 bases; junction bases not matched to a gene: 7. CDR1 SGHDT and CDR2 YYEEEE come from the germline V gene. CDR3 size: 12 residues. Here the CDR3 reads CANIGGGYEQYF. CDR3 coding DNA: TGTGCCAACATAGGGGGCGGATACGAGCAGTACTTC.

The chain employs TRBV15 and TRBJ1-1; D not certain. This CDR3 contains 16 residues. Trimming removed 3 bases from V and 3 bases from J, with 17 bases in between. Germline V gene lookup returns CDR1 LNHNV and CDR2 YYDKDF (reference sequence). CDR3: CATSRDLGNMDTEAFF. The CDR3 DNA sequence: TGTGCCACCAGCAGGGATCTTGGGAACATGGACACTGAAGCTTTCTTT.

The rearrangement uses TRBV20-1 and TRBJ2-1; 11 nucleotides align to TRBD2. Trimming took 2 bases from V and 2 from J; bases not matched to a gene: 14. The CDR3 sequence is 19 residues long. The germline gives CDR1 DFQATT, CDR2 SNEGSKA (reference sequence). The CDR3 loop is CSARTERTSGLTPYNEQFF. CDR3 DNA: TGCAGTGCTAGAACCGAGAGGACTAGCGGGCTTACTCCCTACAATGAGCAGTTCTTC.

The chain recombines TRBV10-3 with TRBJ2-2, with a tentative D call TRBD2 (6 bases). Trimming stripped 8 bases from V and 1 base from J, with 8 bases between. The CDR3 length is 13 residues. From germline, CDR1 is ENHRY and CDR2 SYGVKD. CDR3 protein: CAISRENTGELFF. CDR3 nucleotides: TGTGCCATCTCGCGGGAGAACACCGGGGAGCTGTTTTTT.